The clone carrying this TCR beta chain was recorded at least ten times. Data came from immunoSEQ multiplex PCR; TCRdb stores just in-frame clones and leaves some out. The data contain around 170,000 clones, around 83% of them seen just once; the ten biggest clones take up approximately 8%. This specimen belongs to a study of blood T cell repertoires in COVID-19. This receptor was identified in a woman aged 65 to 85 with COVID-19, enrolled during active disease. The sample taken for sequencing was peripheral blood.

CDR3 protein: CASRRLAAFQQYF. As DNA, the CDR3 is TGTGCCAGCAGGAGACTAGCGGCCTTCCAGCAGTACTTC. This chain connects TRBV27 to TRBJ2-7; TRBD2 aligns across 9 bases. After removal of 6 bases from V and 8 bases from J, the junction contained 8 bases not matched to a gene. CDR3 size: 13 residues. The germline V gene has CDR1 MNHEY and CDR2 SMNVEV (reference sequence).